This entry lists 5 T cell receptor beta chains sequenced from one sample in a study of radiation and T cells in renal cell carcinoma. As for time point: blood 2 weeks post-SBRT. Documented treatment: 15 Gy SBRT to primary tumor, nephrectomy 4 weeks later. TCRdb keeps only in-frame clones here, not all; method: immunoSEQ multiplex PCR. This table holds 120,000 or so clones, more than 70% found once. The source was blood, collected from a patient whose treatment included radiotherapy and nephrectomy. These receptors were collected from a woman between 65 and 79 years old with renal cell carcinoma.

This clone was picked up a small number of times. The genes are TRBV4-1 and TRBJ1-1; 7 bases fit TRBD1. The J segment lost 11 bases and the V segment lost 0 bases, leaving 6 bases of the junction unmatched. The CDR3 runs 13 residues. CDR1 and CDR2 (germline): MGHRA, YSYEKL. The CDR3 is CASSQDTDRVAFF. CDR3 in DNA: TGCGCCAGCAGCCAAGATACCGACAGGGTCGCTTTCTTT.

The rearrangement uses TRBV2 and TRBJ1-3; D call uncertain. CDR3 length: 13 residues. The V end lost 2 bases, the J end lost 0 bases, and 2 bases lay between the germline ends. Germline CDR1 is SNHLY and CDR2 is FYNNEI. The CDR3 here is CASSERSGNTIYF. The DNA for the CDR3 is TGTGCCAGCAGTGAACGCTCTGGAAACACCATATATTTT.

The chain has TRBV6-5 and TRBJ1-1; D remains ambiguous. The V end was cut by 7 bases, the J end by 6 bases, with 15 bases between. Per the germline V gene, CDR1 is MNHEY and CDR2 is SVGAGI. The CDR3 length is 13 residues. CDR3 nucleotides: TGTGCCAGCACCGACTACGGCCGGGCTGAAGCTTTCTTT. Protein sequence: CASTDYGRAEAFF.

In this sample, this clone turned up once. The DNA for the CDR3 is TGTGCCTGGAGGGGTGGCCGGCAGGGAAGCAATCAGCCCCAGCATTTT. This translates into CAWRGGRQGSNQPQHF. The V call is TRBV30, the J call TRBJ1-5; D possibly corresponds to TRBD1 (5 bases). Germline CDR1 and CDR2: GTSNPN and SVGIG (reference sequence). The CDR3 contains 16 residues. V dropped 3 bases and J dropped 1 base, with 16 bases sitting between them.

The chain uses TRBV2 and TRBJ2-5, with 8 bases aligning to TRBD1. CDR3 size: 15 residues. The J segment lost 2 bases and the V segment lost 6 bases, leaving 8 bases of the junction unmatched. Germline V gene data show CDR1 as SNHLY and CDR2 as FYNNEI. The CDR3 region is CASSAGTGFQETQYF. CDR3 DNA sequence: TGTGCCAGCAGCGCCGGGACAGGTTTTCAAGAGACCCAGTACTTC.